Listed here is a single T cell receptor beta chain. This sample stems from a study of blood T cell repertoires in COVID-19. Study summary: Samples taken during acute and convalescent COVID-19 were collected in the United States, Italy and Spain. T cells, B-cell-depleted T cells, or PBMCs supplied cDNA or gDNA.

Germline CDR1 MNHEY, CDR2 SMNVEV (reference sequence). The CDR3 totals 15 residues. J gave up 0 bases and V 6 bases, and 3 bases lay outside the gene matches. In the original analysis: Researchers report that nucleated cell counts were estimated from reference gene primer amplification. The table came from immunoSEQ multiplex PCR; TCRdb's copy has only in-frame clones and leaves some out. That table furnishes V, J and clone size, whereas the DNA furnished D and trimming. The table has 200,000 to 250,000 clones, 70% to 90% seen once. The sequenced material came from peripheral blood. This clonotype was sampled from a human donor in a cohort sampled during active COVID-19. This sequence joins TRBV27 and TRBJ2-2; TRBD1 aligns across 8 bases. The CDR3 sequence is CASRWGQANTGELFF. The DNA for the CDR3 is TGTGCCAGCAGATGGGGACAGGCGAACACCGGGGAGCTGTTTTTT.